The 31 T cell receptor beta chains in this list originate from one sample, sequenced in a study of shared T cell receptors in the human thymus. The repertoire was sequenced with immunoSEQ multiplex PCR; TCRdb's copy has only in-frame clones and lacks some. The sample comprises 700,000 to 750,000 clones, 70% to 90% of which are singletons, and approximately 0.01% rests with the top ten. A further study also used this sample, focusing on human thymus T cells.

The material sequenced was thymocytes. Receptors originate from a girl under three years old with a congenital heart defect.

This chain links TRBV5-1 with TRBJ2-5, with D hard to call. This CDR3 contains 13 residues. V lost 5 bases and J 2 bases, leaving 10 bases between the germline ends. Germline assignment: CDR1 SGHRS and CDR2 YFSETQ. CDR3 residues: CASRQFFQETQYF. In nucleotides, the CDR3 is TGCGCCAGCAGACAATTCTTTCAAGAGACCCAGTACTTC.

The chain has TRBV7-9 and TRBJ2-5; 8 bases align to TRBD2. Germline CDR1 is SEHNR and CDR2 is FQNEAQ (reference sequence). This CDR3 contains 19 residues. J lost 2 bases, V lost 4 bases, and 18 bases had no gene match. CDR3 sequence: CASSSSTGPIAGTQETQYF. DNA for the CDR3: TGTGCCAGCAGCTCCTCGACCGGACCCATAGCGGGGACTCAAGAGACCCAGTACTTC.

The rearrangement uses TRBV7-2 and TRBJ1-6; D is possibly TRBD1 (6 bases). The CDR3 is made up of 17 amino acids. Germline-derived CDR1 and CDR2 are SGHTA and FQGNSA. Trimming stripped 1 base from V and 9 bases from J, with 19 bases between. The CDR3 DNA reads TGTGCCAGCAGCTTAGGTCCAAGCGACAGGCTTGCTTCACCCCTCCACTTT. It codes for CASSLGPSDRLASPLHF. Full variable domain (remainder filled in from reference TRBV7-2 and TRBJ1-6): GAGVSQSPSNKVTEKGKDVELRCDPISGHTALYWYRQSLGQGLEFLIYFQGNSAPDKSGLPSDRFSAERTGGSVSTLTIQRTQQEDSAVYLCASSLGPSDRLASPLHFGNGTRLTVT.

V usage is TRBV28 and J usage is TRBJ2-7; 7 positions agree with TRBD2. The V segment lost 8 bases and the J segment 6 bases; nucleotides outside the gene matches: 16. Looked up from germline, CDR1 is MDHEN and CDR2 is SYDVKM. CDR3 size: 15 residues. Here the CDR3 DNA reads TGTGCCAGCGTGCCCCCCGGGGGGTCCAAGGGCGAGCAGTACTTC. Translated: CASVPPGGSKGEQYF.

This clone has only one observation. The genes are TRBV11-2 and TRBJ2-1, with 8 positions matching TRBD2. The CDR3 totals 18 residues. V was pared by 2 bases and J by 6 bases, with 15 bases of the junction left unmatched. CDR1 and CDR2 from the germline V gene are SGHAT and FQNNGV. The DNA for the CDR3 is TGTGCCAGCAGCTTAACGTTCCGGGGAATGGGACTAGTCAATGAGCAGTTCTTC. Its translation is CASSLTFRGMGLVNEQFF.

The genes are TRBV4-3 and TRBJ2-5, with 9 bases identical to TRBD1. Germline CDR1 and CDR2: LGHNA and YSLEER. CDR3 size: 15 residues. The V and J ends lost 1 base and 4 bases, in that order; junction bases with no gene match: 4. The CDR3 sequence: CASSQGLGQGETQYF. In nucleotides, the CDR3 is TGCGCCAGCAGCCAAGGCCTGGGACAGGGAGAGACCCAGTACTTC.

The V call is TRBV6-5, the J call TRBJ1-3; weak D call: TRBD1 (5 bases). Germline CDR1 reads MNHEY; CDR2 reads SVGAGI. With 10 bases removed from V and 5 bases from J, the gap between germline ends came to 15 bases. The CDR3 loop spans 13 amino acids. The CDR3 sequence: CATSGGLRNTIYF. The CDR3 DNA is TGTGCCACCTCCGGGGGTTTGAGAAACACCATATATTTT.

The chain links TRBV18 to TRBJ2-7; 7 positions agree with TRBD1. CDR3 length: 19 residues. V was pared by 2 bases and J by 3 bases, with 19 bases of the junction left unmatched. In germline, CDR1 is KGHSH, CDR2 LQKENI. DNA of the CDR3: TGTGCCAGCTCACCAGTTTACAATCTGTTACGGGACAGACACTACGAGCAGTACTTC. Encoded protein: CASSPVYNLLRDRHYEQYF.

The CDR3, as DNA: TGTGCTAGTGGTTTGGGGGCAGGCCATTCAACTAATGAAAAACTGTTTTTT. This sequence encodes CASGLGAGHSTNEKLFF. The V call is TRBV12-5, the J call TRBJ1-4; no definite D call. Germline values: CDR1 LGHNT, CDR2 FRNRAP. This CDR3 comprises 17 residues. Trimming stripped 1 base from V and 0 bases from J, with 12 bases between.

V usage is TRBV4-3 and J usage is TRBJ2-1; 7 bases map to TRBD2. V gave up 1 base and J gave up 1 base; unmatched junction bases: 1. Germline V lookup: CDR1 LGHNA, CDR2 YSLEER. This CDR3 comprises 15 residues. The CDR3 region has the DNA TGCGCCAGCAGCCAAGCGGGACTATCCTACAATGAGCAGTTCTTC. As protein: CASSQAGLSYNEQFF.

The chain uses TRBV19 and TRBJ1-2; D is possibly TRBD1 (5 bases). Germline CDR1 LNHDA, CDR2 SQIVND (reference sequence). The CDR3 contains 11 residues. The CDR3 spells CGGREGLGYTF. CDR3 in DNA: TGTGGTGGCAGGGAAGGTCTCGGCTACACCTTC. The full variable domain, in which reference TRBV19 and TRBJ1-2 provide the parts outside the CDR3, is DGGITQSPKYLFRKEGQNVTLSCEQNLNHDAMYWYRQDPGQGLRLIYYSQIVNDFQKGDIAEGYSVSREKKESFPLTVTSAQKNPTAFYLCGGREGLGYTFGSGTRLTVV.

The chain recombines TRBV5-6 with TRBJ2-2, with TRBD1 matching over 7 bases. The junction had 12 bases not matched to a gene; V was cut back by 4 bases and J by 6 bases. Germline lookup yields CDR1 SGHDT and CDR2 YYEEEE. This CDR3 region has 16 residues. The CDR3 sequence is CASSPLRLQGAGELFF. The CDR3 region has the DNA TGTGCCAGCAGCCCCCTTCGCCTCCAGGGGGCCGGGGAGCTGTTTTTT.

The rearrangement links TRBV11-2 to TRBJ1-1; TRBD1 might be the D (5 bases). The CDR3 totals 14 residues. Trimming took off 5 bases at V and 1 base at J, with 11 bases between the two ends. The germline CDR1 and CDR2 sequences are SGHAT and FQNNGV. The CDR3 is CASSKDSSNTEAFF. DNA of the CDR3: TGTGCCAGCAGCAAAGACAGTTCGAACACTGAAGCTTTCTTT.

CDR3 DNA sequence: TGTGCCAGCAGCTTGGCGGGGGGAAGCTATGGCTACACCTTC. It is translated as CASSLAGGSYGYTF. The chain is built from TRBV5-6 and TRBJ1-2; maybe TRBD1 (5 bases). The CDR3 totals 14 residues. The V and J ends lost 0 bases and 4 bases respectively, with 10 bases between them. Per germline, CDR1 SGHDT and CDR2 YYEEEE.

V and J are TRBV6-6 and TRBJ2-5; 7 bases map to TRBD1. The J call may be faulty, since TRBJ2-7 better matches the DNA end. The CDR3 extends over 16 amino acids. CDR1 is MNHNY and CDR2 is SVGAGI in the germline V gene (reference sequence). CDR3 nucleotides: TGTGCCAGCAGTTACAATGGTCAGGGGGTTTTCTACGAGCAGTACTTC. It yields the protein CASSYNGQGVFYEQYF.

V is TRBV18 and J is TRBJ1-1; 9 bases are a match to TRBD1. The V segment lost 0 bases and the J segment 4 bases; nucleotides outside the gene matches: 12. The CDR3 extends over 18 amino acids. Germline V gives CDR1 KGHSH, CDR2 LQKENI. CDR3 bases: TGTGCCAGCTCACCACCGAGGACAGGGGTTGTTGTGGGCACTGAAGCTTTCTTT. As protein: CASSPPRTGVVVGTEAFF.

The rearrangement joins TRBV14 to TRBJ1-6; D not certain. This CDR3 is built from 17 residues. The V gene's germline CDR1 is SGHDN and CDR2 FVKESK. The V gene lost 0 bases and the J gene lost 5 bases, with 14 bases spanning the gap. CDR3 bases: TGTGCCAGCAGCCAAGATTTAACGATAAGCAATAATTCACCCCTCCACTTT. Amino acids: CASSQDLTISNNSPLHF.

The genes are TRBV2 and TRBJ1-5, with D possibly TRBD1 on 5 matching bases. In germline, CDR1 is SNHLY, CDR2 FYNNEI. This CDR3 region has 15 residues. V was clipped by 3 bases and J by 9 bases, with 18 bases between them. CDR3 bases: TGTGCCAGCAGTGATGGGGGGTCCGGCGGTCGGCCCCAGCATTTT. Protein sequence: CASSDGGSGGRPQHF.

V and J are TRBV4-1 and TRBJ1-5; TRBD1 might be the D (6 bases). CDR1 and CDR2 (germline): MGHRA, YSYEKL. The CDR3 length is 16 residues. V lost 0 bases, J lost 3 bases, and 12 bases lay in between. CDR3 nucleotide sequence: TGCGCCAGCAGCCAAGAAGTCAGGGGCCCCAATCAGCCCCAGCATTTT. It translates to CASSQEVRGPNQPQHF.

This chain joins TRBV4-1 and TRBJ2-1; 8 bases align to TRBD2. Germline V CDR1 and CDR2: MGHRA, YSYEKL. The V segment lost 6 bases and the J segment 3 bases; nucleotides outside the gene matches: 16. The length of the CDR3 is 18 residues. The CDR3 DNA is TGCGCCAGCAGACCCCGAGAGGGCGGGGGGCCTATCTACAATGAGCAGTTCTTC. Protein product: CASRPREGGGPIYNEQFF.

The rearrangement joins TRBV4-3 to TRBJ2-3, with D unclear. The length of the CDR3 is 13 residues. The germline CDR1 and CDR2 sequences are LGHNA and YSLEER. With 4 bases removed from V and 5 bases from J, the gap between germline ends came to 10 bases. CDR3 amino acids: CASSLALGDTQYF. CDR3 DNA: TGCGCCAGCAGCCTAGCACTGGGAGATACGCAGTATTTT.

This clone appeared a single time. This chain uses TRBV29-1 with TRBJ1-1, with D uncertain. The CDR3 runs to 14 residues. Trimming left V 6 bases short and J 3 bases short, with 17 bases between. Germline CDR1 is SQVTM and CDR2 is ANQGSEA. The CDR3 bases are TGCAGCGTCCAGACCACGGGATGGTACACTGAAGCTTTCTTT. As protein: CSVQTTGWYTEAFF.

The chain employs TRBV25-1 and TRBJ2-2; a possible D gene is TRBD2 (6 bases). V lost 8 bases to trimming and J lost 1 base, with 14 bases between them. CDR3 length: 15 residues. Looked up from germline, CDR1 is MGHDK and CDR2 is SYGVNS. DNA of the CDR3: TGTGCCAGCCCCGGGGGAGGCAGGAACACCGGGGAGCTGTTTTTT. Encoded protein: CASPGGGRNTGELFF.

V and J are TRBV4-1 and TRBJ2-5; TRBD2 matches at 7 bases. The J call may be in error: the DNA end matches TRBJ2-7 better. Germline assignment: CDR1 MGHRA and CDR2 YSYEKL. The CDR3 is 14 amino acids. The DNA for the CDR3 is TGCGCCAGCAGCCCCGGGACGGGGGGTGGCGAGCAGTACTTC. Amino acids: CASSPGTGGGEQYF.

CDR3 region: CASSLDARAGRSRGNTIYF. In DNA form, the CDR3 reads TGCGCCAGCAGCTTGGACGCCCGGGCAGGGCGCTCGAGGGGAAACACCATATATTTT. The chain uses TRBV5-1 and TRBJ1-3, with a tentative D call TRBD1 (5 bases). Trimming took 0 bases from V and 4 from J, leaving 23 bases between them. Germline values: CDR1 SGHRS, CDR2 YFSETQ. This CDR3 has 19 residues.

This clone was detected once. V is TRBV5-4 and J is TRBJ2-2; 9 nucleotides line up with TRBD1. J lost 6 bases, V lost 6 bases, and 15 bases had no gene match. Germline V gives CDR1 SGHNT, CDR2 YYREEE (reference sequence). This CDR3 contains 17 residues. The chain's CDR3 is CASTHLDRGEVSGELFF. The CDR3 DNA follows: TGTGCCAGCACTCACCTAGACAGGGGGGAGGTGTCCGGGGAGCTGTTTTTT.

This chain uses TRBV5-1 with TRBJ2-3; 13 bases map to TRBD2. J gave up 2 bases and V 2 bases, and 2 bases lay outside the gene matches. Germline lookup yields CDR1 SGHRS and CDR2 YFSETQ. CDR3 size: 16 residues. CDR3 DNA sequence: TGCGCCAGCAGCTTACTAGCGGGGGGGAACACAGATACGCAGTATTTT. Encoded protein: CASSLLAGGNTDTQYF.

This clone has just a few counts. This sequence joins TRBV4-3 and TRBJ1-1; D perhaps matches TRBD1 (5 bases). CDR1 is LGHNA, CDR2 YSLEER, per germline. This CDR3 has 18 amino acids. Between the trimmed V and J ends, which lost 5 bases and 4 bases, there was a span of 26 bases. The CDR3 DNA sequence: TGCGCCAGCAGCACCAAACGAGGGCAGGGCGGGGGGGGCACTGAAGCTTTCTTT. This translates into CASSTKRGQGGGGTEAFF.

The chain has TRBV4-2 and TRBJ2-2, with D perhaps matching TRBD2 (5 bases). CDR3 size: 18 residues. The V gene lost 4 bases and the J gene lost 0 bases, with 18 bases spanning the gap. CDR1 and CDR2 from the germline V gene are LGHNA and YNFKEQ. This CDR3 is CASSRGLNRRPNTGELFF. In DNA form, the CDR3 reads TGTGCCAGCAGCCGAGGACTTAACCGGAGACCGAACACCGGGGAGCTGTTTTTT.

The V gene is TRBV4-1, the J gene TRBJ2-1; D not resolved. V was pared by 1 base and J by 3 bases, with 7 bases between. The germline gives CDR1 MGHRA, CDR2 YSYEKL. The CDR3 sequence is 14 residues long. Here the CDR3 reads CASSQGALYNEQFF. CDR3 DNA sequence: TGCGCCAGCAGCCAAGGTGCGCTCTACAATGAGCAGTTCTTC.

The DNA for the CDR3 is TGTGCCAGCAGTGAAGCAACAGGGGCCAATCAGCCCCAGCATTTT. Its protein product is CASSEATGANQPQHF. This sequence joins TRBV6-1 and TRBJ1-5; 7 bases match TRBD1. CDR3 size: 15 residues. V dropped 0 bases and J dropped 3; count of bases not matched to a gene: 2. The germline V gene has CDR1 MNHNS and CDR2 SASEGT.